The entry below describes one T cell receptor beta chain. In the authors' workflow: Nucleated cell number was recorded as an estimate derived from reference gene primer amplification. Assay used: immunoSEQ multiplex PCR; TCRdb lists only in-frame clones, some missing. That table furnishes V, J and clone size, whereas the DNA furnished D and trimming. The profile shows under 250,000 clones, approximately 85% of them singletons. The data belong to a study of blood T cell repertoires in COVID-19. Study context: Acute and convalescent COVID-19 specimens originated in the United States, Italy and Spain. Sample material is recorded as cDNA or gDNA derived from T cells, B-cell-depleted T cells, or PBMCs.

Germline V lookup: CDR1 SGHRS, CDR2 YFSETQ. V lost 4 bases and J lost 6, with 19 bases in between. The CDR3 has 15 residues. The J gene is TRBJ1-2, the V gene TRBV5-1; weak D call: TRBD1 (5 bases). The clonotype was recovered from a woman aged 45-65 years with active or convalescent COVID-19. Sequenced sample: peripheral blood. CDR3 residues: CASSAGDSRYDGYTF. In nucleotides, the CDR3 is TGCGCCAGCAGCGCTGGTGACAGTCGGTACGATGGCTACACCTTC.